These 20 T cell receptor beta chains originate from one sample sequenced in a study of breast tumors, draining lymph nodes, adjacent tissues. Breast cancer patients provided tissue from their axillary draining lymph nodes. TCRdb processed the multiplex PCR reads anew with MiXCR; each CDR3 protein has one entry. The data show about 80,000 distinct CDR3 sequences, about 21% seen once. The sequenced sample was axillary lymph node tissue. Receptors were obtained from a female donor with breast cancer. Some clones in this sample may be carry-over from other donors' samples.

This clonotype was seen repeatedly, ten times or more. The chain is built from TRBV20-1 and TRBJ2-1; the D is unclear. The CDR3 sequence is 13 residues long. Germline lookup yields CDR1 DFQATT and CDR2 SNEGSKA (reference sequence). Trimming removed 3 bases at V and 2 bases at J, with 8 bases between. Here the CDR3 reads CSASGPTYNEQFF. The CDR3 coding sequence is TGCAGTGCTAGCGGGCCCACCTACAATGAGCAGTTCTTC.

This clonotype showed up just a few times. This sequence joins TRBV3-1 and TRBJ1-2, with TRBD1 identical over 7 bases. The V gene end was trimmed by 4 bases and the J gene end by 3 bases; junction bases not matched to a gene: 5. Per the germline V gene, CDR1 is LGHDT and CDR2 is YNNKEL (reference sequence). The length of the CDR3 is 14 residues. DNA of the CDR3: TGTGCCAGCAGCCCCCGACAGGGCCACTATGGCTACACCTTC. Translated, it gives CASSPRQGHYGYTF.

V gene TRBV18 combines with J gene TRBJ1-2; no firm D call. There are 13 residues in the CDR3. V lost 6 bases, J lost 3 bases, and 11 bases lay in between. Germline-derived CDR1 and CDR2 are KGHSH and LQKENI. The CDR3 sequence: CASSPKEDYGYTF. CDR3 nucleotide sequence: TGTGCCAGCTCCCCTAAAGAGGACTATGGCTACACCTTC.

In its sample, this clonotype was seen many times. This chain connects TRBV4-3 to TRBJ2-7; 7 nucleotides align to TRBD2. Germline CDR1 reads LGHNA; CDR2 reads YSLEER. This CDR3 has 13 residues. Losses at the gene ends were 5 bases for V and 2 bases for J; bases not matched to a gene: 3. CDR3 protein: CASSWSGAYEQYF. Written as DNA, the CDR3 is TGCGCCAGCAGCTGGAGCGGGGCCTACGAGCAGTACTTC.

This clonotype is a singleton in its sample. V gene TRBV27 combines with J gene TRBJ2-1; D uncertain. This CDR3 spans 15 amino acids. Germline CDR1 reads MNHEY; CDR2 reads SMNVEV (reference sequence). Trimming took off 0 bases at V and 2 bases at J, with 8 bases between the two ends. CDR3 in DNA: TGTGCCAGCAGTTTATCGCAGCCTGCCTACAATGAGCAGTTCTTC. Amino acids: CASSLSQPAYNEQFF.

The chain couples TRBV28 to TRBJ2-7; 8 bases align to TRBD2. The CDR3 is 16 amino acids. V dropped 5 bases and J dropped 5; count of bases not matched to a gene: 14. Germline V gene data show CDR1 as MDHEN and CDR2 as SYDVKM. The CDR3 protein is CASSHLYGGAQDEQYF. CDR3 DNA sequence: TGTGCCAGCAGTCACCTCTACGGGGGGGCGCAGGACGAGCAGTACTTC. The whole variable domain, filled in from reference TRBV28 and TRBJ2-7, reads DVKVTQSSRYLVKRTGEKVFLECVQDMDHENMFWYRQDPGLGLRLIYFSYDVKMKEKGDIPEGYSVSREKKERFSLILESASTNQTSMYLCASSHLYGGAQDEQYFGPGTRLTVT.

This clonotype was detected many times. V gene TRBV4-1 combines with J gene TRBJ2-1; the match to TRBD2 covers 10 bases. Germline-derived CDR1 and CDR2 are MGHRA and YSYEKL. CDR3 length equals 17 residues. V lost 0 bases and J lost 5; bases outside the gene matches: 7. The CDR3 reads CASSQDISGRFNNEQFF. In nucleotides, the CDR3 is TGCGCCAGCAGCCAAGATATTAGCGGGAGGTTCAACAATGAGCAGTTCTTC.

Concerning this clonotype itself: Since a much larger clone is just one base distant, this may be a read error. V is TRBV20-1 and J is TRBJ2-1; 8 nucleotides align to TRBD1. CDR3 length: 15 residues. Germline V gives CDR1 DFQATT, CDR2 SNEGSKA (reference sequence). Written as DNA, the CDR3 is TGCAGTGCTAGAGATGGGACAGGAACCTACAATGAGCAGTCCTTC. Protein product: CSARDGTGTYNEQSF.

This clonotype was seen at least ten times. One end of the junction fails to match germline, which may point to a read error. The genes are TRBV29-1 and TRBJ1-2; the D gene is possibly TRBD1 (5 bases). The CDR3 has 14 residues. Germline CDR1 is SQVTM and CDR2 is ANQGSEA. The CDR3 DNA reads as TGCAGCGTTGACGGACGAGGGGCTGGTTTTGGCTGCACCTTC. Amino acid sequence: CSVDGRGAGFGCTF.

This chain links TRBV4-2 with TRBJ2-1; D tentatively reads TRBD1 or TRBD2 (5 bases each). V gave up 0 bases and J gave up 7 bases, with 22 bases separating them. The CDR3 extends over 18 amino acids. Germline V gives CDR1 LGHNA, CDR2 YNFKEQ. The CDR3 DNA reads TGTGCCAGCAGCCAAGATACAGGCGGACTCCCGAGCCATAATGAGCAGTTCTTC. It encodes CASSQDTGGLPSHNEQFF.

This clonotype has just a few counts. This chain uses TRBV28 with TRBJ2-2; TRBD1 matches at 7 bases. V was pared by 5 bases and J by 2 bases, with 2 bases of the junction left unmatched. Germline V gene sequence: CDR1 MDHEN, CDR2 SYDVKM. The CDR3 is 14 residues long. The CDR3 DNA reads TGTGCCAGCAGTGGGACAGTCAACACCGGGGAGCTGTTTTTT. Its protein product is CASSGTVNTGELFF.

This clonotype has at least ten counts. V is TRBV11-3 and J is TRBJ2-3; D uncertain. The CDR3 is 13 residues long. CDR1 is SGHNT and CDR2 is YENEEA in the germline V gene. Trimming cost V 0 bases and J 10 bases, with 11 bases left between them. CDR3 sequence reads: CASSLDRGDAQYF. In DNA form, the CDR3 reads TGTGCCAGCAGCTTAGATCGTGGGGATGCGCAGTATTTT.

This clonotype was observed a single time. This may be a read error, as it is one base from a much larger clone. The rearrangement joins TRBV20-1 to TRBJ1-4; a weak D match, TRBD1 (6 bases). Per the germline V gene, CDR1 is DFQATT and CDR2 is SNEGSKA (reference sequence). The length of the CDR3 is 15 residues. CDR3 DNA: TGCAGTACTAGAGATCGGCAGGGGACTAATGAAAAACTGTTTTTT. It specifies CSTRDRQGTNEKLFF.

This clonotype was found many times. This chain links TRBV5-6 with TRBJ1-2, with TRBD1 identical over 7 bases. The CDR3 has 16 residues. The V gene's germline CDR1 is SGHDT and CDR2 YYEEEE. V was pared by 0 bases and J by 1 base, with 6 bases of the junction left unmatched. In DNA, the CDR3 is TGTGCCAGCAGCTTGGAGGGACAGTCCATTAACTATGGCTACACCTTC. Protein product: CASSLEGQSINYGYTF. The entire variable domain, with the rest obtained from reference TRBV5-6 and TRBJ1-2, is as follows: DAGVTQSPTHLIKTRGQQVTLRCSPKSGHDTVSWYQQALGQGPQFIFQYYEEEERQRGNFPDRFSGHQFPNYSSELNVNALLLGDSALYLCASSLEGQSINYGYTFGSGTRLTVV.

This clonotype was seen many times. The CDR3 DNA is TGTGCCAGTAGTATTACAGGCGTCTCTGGGGCCAACGTCCTGACTTTC. It translates to CASSITGVSGANVLTF. The chain links TRBV19 to TRBJ2-6; maybe TRBD1 (5 bases). The CDR3 contains 16 residues. V lost 3 bases to trimming and J lost 0 bases, with 9 bases between them. CDR1 is LNHDA, CDR2 SQIVND, per germline (reference sequence).

In this sample, this clonotype turned up many times. The chain joins TRBV7-9 to TRBJ2-7; TRBD2 matches at 9 bases. Germline loops: CDR1 SEHNR, CDR2 FQNEAQ (reference sequence). CDR3 length: 15 residues. The J segment lost 0 bases and the V segment lost 5 bases, leaving 5 bases of the junction unmatched. CDR3 nucleotides: TGTGCCAGCAGCCCCGGACTAGCGCGCTCCTACGAGCAGTACTTC. Amino acids: CASSPGLARSYEQYF.

There are many counts of this clonotype. The gene calls are TRBV2 and TRBJ1-6; 8 positions agree with TRBD1. This CDR3 is 15 amino acids long. Germline V gene sequence: CDR1 SNHLY, CDR2 FYNNEI. V trimming: 6 bases; J trimming: 6 bases; junction bases outside the gene matches: 7. The CDR3 DNA reads TGTGCCAGCAGCCCGACAGGGGATGGTAATTCACCCCTCCACTTT. Translating gives CASSPTGDGNSPLHF. The full variable domain, in which reference TRBV2 and TRBJ1-6 provide the parts outside the CDR3, is EPEVTQTPSHQVTQMGQEVILRCVPISNHLYFYWYRQILGQKVEFLVSFYNNEISEKSEIFDDQFSVERPDGSNFTLKIRSTKLEDSAMYFCASSPTGDGNSPLHFGNGTRLTVT.

This clonotype was observed at least ten times. The V call is TRBV4-3, the J call TRBJ2-3; maybe TRBD1 (5 bases). The CDR3 totals 14 residues. Germline-derived CDR1 and CDR2 are LGHNA and YSLEER. V lost 5 bases, J lost 3 bases, and 12 bases lay in between. The CDR3 DNA reads TGCGCCAGCAGCGTCCAGGGTATTACAGATACGCAGTATTTT. Protein product: CASSVQGITDTQYF.

The V and J genes are TRBV3-2 and TRBJ2-2; the table's D call, TRBD2, was not checked against the DNA. TRBV3-2 is marked as a pseudogene. This CDR3 comprises 19 residues. Written as DNA, the CDR3 is TGTGCCAGCAGCCAAGGGGGGACTAGCGGGAGGCCGTACACCGGGGAGCTGTTTTTT. It yields the protein CASSQGGTSGRPYTGELFF.

This clonotype was seen repeatedly, ten times or more. V usage is TRBV7-9 and J usage is TRBJ2-7; 10 positions match TRBD2. The CDR3 spans 16 residues. Trimming took 2 bases from V and 2 from J; bases not matched to a gene: 6. In germline, CDR1 is SEHNR, CDR2 FQNEAQ (reference sequence). This chain's CDR3 is CASSLWLAGVPYEQYF. The CDR3 nucleotides are TGTGCCAGCAGCTTATGGCTAGCGGGAGTTCCCTACGAGCAGTACTTC.